This passage covers 31 T cell receptor beta chains from one sample sequenced in a study of T cell repertoires in cytomegalovirus infection. Which antigens these TCRs recognize remains unknown. From the reads, TCRdb called clonotypes with MiXCR, one entry per CDR3 protein. The data show about 830,000 distinct CDR3 sequences, about 30% seen once. Sequenced here: cultured CD8+ T cells from PBMCs, sampled from culture after CMV antigen stimulation. These receptors originate from a human donor in good health (CMV status not recorded). Some clones in this sample may be carry-over from other donors' samples.

This clonotype appeared many times. V is TRBV6-2 or TRBV6-3 and J is TRBJ1-1, with 9 bases lining up with TRBD1. Germline loops: CDR1 MNHEY, CDR2 SVGEGT. CDR3 length: 17 amino acids. With V trimmed by 4 bases and J by 3 bases, 12 bases remained unmatched. CDR3 residues: CASSSRDRDVFDTEAFF. The CDR3 DNA is TGTGCCAGCAGTTCCCGGGACAGGGATGTTTTTGACACTGAAGCTTTCTTT.

The chain links TRBV4-2 to TRBJ2-7; 7 nucleotides align to TRBD1. After removal of 1 base from V and 1 base from J, the junction contained 7 bases not matched to a gene. The CDR3 contains 16 residues. Germline CDR1 LGHNA, CDR2 YNFKEQ. The CDR3 nucleotides read TGTGCCAGCAGCCAAGGACAGGGTATCAGATCCTACGAGCAGTACTTC. The encoded protein is CASSQGQGIRSYEQYF.

Here the CDR3 DNA reads TGTGCCAGCAGTCTTTCCAGGGTTAGCTCTGGGGCCAACGTCCTGACTTTC. Translating gives CASSLSRVSSGANVLTF. J is TRBJ2-6 and V is TRBV6-1; D is perhaps TRBD1 (5 bases). Germline V CDR1 and CDR2: MNHNS, SASEGT. V was cut by 5 bases and J by 0 bases, with 14 bases left in between. The CDR3 consists of 17 residues.

In this sample, this clonotype turned up a few times. The chain uses TRBV5-6 and TRBJ2-1; D tentatively fits TRBD1 or TRBD2 (6 bases each). Trimming pared 4 bases from V and 8 bases from J, leaving 10 bases between. The CDR3 covers 12 residues. In germline, CDR1 is SGHDT, CDR2 YYEEEE. CDR3 in amino acids: CASSTGAHEQFF. CDR3 sequence (DNA): TGTGCCAGCAGCACGGGGGCCCATGAGCAGTTCTTC.

The rearrangement links TRBV4-3 to TRBJ1-6; 7 bases align to TRBD1. The germline CDR1 and CDR2 sequences are LGHNA and YSLEER. J gave up 0 bases and V 0 bases, and 5 bases lay outside the gene matches. The CDR3 is 18 amino acids. Here the CDR3 reads CASSQDQDRISYNSPLHF. CDR3 bases: TGCGCCAGCAGCCAAGATCAGGACAGGATCTCCTATAATTCACCCCTCCACTTT.

This clonotype was detected a few times. CDR3 sequence: CASSERRRGEQFF. The CDR3 DNA reads as TGTGCCAGCAGTGAACGTCGTCGGGGTGAGCAGTTCTTC. The chain employs TRBV25-1 and TRBJ2-1; D is possibly TRBD2 (5 bases). Trimming took off 2 bases at V and 9 bases at J, with 11 bases between the two ends. This CDR3 has 13 residues. Germline assignment: CDR1 MGHDK and CDR2 SYGVNS.

This clonotype was recorded at least ten times. The rearrangement links TRBV12-5 to TRBJ1-6; TRBD1 agrees at 8 bases. After removal of 6 bases from V and 2 bases from J, the junction contained 21 bases not matched to a gene. The CDR3 runs 21 residues. Germline V lookup: CDR1 LGHNT, CDR2 FRNRAP. CDR3 protein: CASGETNWGPDRATYNSPLHF. In nucleotides, the CDR3 is TGTGCTAGTGGGGAGACCAATTGGGGTCCGGACAGGGCAACCTATAATTCACCCCTCCACTTT.

The chain couples TRBV27 to TRBJ2-3; D tentatively reads TRBD1 or TRBD2 (6 bases each). The CDR3 covers 21 residues. Trimming cost V 2 bases and J 2 bases, with 29 bases left between them. Germline values: CDR1 MNHEY, CDR2 SMNVEV (reference sequence). The CDR3 bases are TGTGCCAGCAGTTTACCCCTCGGGGGCGTCATCCCGTCGTCTTTCACAGATACGCAGTATTTT. The encoded protein is CASSLPLGGVIPSSFTDTQYF.

This clonotype was observed at least ten times. This chain joins TRBV7-2 and TRBJ2-3; no clear D. This CDR3 has 14 amino acids. V lost 8 bases to trimming and J lost 2 bases, with 14 bases between them. Germline loops: CDR1 SGHTA, CDR2 FQGNSA. The CDR3 region is CASSDIPTTDTQYF. Here the CDR3 DNA reads TGTGCCAGCTCCGACATACCGACCACAGATACGCAGTATTTT. Looking up the rest from reference TRBV7-2 and TRBJ2-3 gives the full variable domain: GAGVSQSPSNKVTEKGKDVELRCDPISGHTALYWYRQSLGQGLEFLIYFQGNSAPDKSGLPSDRFSAERTGGSVSTLTIQRTQQEDSAVYLCASSDIPTTDTQYFGPGTRLTVL.

This clonotype appeared a few times. J is TRBJ1-4 and V is TRBV12-3 or TRBV12-4, with a tentative D call TRBD1 (6 bases). V was trimmed by 6 bases and J by 3 bases, leaving 17 bases between them. The CDR3 loop spans 16 amino acids. The CDR3 sequence is CASSPYVGHPNEKLFF. In nucleotides, the CDR3 is TGTGCCAGCAGCCCCTACGTGGGACACCCTAATGAAAAACTGTTTTTT.

CDR3 region: CASLGGDGETQYF. The CDR3 DNA is TGCGCCAGCCTGGGAGGGGACGGAGAGACCCAGTACTTC. V and J are TRBV4-1 and TRBJ2-5; TRBD2 aligns across 7 bases. The V gene end was trimmed by 8 bases and the J gene end by 4 bases; junction bases not matched to a gene: 7. Germline-derived CDR1 and CDR2 are MGHRA and YSYEKL. This CDR3 has 13 residues.

This clonotype showed up many times. This rearrangement joins TRBV12-3 or TRBV12-4 to TRBJ2-3; the D gene is possibly TRBD2 (7 bases). Trimming removed 3 bases at V and 2 bases at J, with 9 bases between. This CDR3 is built from 14 residues. CDR3 amino acids: CASSFGGPTDTQYF. DNA for the CDR3: TGTGCCAGCAGTTTCGGGGGGCCCACAGATACGCAGTATTTT.

The J gene is TRBJ1-6, the V gene TRBV5-6; weak D call: TRBD1 (5 bases). The germline V gene has CDR1 SGHDT and CDR2 YYEEEE. V lost 4 bases to trimming and J lost 14 bases, with 22 bases between them. The CDR3 totals 15 residues. The CDR3 reads CASSPYQGLSGALHF. The CDR3 DNA is TGTGCCAGCAGCCCCTACCAGGGACTAAGTGGGGCCCTCCACTTT.

This clonotype occurred many times. The rearrangement uses TRBV28 and TRBJ2-3, with D maybe TRBD2 (5 bases). This CDR3 has 15 amino acids. CDR1 is MDHEN, CDR2 SYDVKM, per germline. The V end lost 6 bases, the J end lost 0 bases, and 13 bases lay between the germline ends. The CDR3: CASSPYPGSTDTQYF. DNA of the CDR3: TGTGCCAGCAGCCCTTATCCGGGGAGCACAGATACGCAGTATTTT.

A word on this clonotype: Germline is not matched at one junction end, which may reflect a read error. The gene calls are TRBV27 and TRBJ1-2; tentatively, D is TRBD1 (5 bases). Looked up from germline, CDR1 is MNHEY and CDR2 is SMNVEV (reference sequence). The CDR3 has 14 residues. The DNA for the CDR3 is TGTGCCAACAGTTTCGGGGGGGAGACTTATGGCTACACCTTC. Protein sequence: CANSFGGETYGYTF.

This clonotype has only a few counts. The chain carries TRBV20-1 and TRBJ2-5; TRBD2 matches at 8 bases. CDR1 and CDR2 from the germline V gene are DFQATT and SNEGSKA (reference sequence). Losses at the gene ends were 6 bases for V and 3 bases for J; bases not matched to a gene: 12. This CDR3 is 15 amino acids long. Written as DNA, the CDR3 is TGCAGTGCCCCCGGGGTTGATAGCGGGGAAGAGACCCAGTACTTC. Translating it yields CSAPGVDSGEETQYF.

CDR3 loop: CASTSDGIYNSPLHF. The CDR3 DNA reads as TGTGCCAGTACTTCCGACGGCATCTATAATTCACCCCTCCACTTT. V and J are TRBV19 and TRBJ1-6; D remains ambiguous. The germline V gene has CDR1 LNHDA and CDR2 SQIVND (reference sequence). The CDR3 loop spans 15 amino acids. With 7 bases removed from V and 3 bases from J, the gap between germline ends came to 13 bases.

Worth noting for this clonotype: A much larger clone lies a single base off, so this may be a read error. This sequence joins TRBV7-8 and TRBJ2-4; the match to TRBD1 covers 10 bases. Per the germline V gene, CDR1 is SGHVS and CDR2 is FQNEAQ. This CDR3 is 18 amino acids long. J gave up 7 bases and V 4 bases, and 16 bases lay outside the gene matches. The CDR3 is CASSSQDRGAGPRNIQYF. CDR3 DNA sequence: TGTGCCAGCAGCTCCCAGGACAGGGGGGCTGGCCCCAGGAACATTCAGTACTTC.

This clonotype appeared a single time. V gene TRBV27 combines with J gene TRBJ2-3; D ambiguous. This CDR3 is built from 17 residues. Per the germline V gene, CDR1 is MNHEY and CDR2 is SMNVEV (reference sequence). V was shortened by 2 bases and J by 0 bases, with 15 bases between the two germline ends. The CDR3 DNA sequence: TGTGCCAGCAGTTTAAGGTCCCTCTTGAGCAGCACAGATACGCAGTATTTT. This encodes CASSLRSLLSSTDTQYF.

This clonotype appeared a few times. The chain is built from TRBV29-1 and TRBJ2-1; possible D gene TRBD1, 5 bases. Between the trimmed V and J ends, which lost 5 bases and 0 bases, there was a span of 20 bases. The CDR3 spans 17 residues. From germline, CDR1 is SQVTM and CDR2 ANQGSEA. The CDR3 sequence: CSVLGVPAGNSYNEQFF. The DNA of the CDR3 is TGCAGCGTTCTAGGGGTTCCAGCCGGTAACTCCTACAATGAGCAGTTCTTC.

This clonotype has only one observation. One end of the junction does not line up with germline, which may come from a read error. The V gene is TRBV5-3, the J gene TRBJ1-3, with unresolved D. TRBV5-3 is filed as an ORF, its function uncertain. The CDR3 loop spans 15 amino acids. The CDR3 loop is CASSLGRRSGNTIYF. The CDR3, as DNA: TGTGCCAGCAGCTTGGGAAGGCGCTCTGGAAACACCATATATTTT.

This clonotype was observed a few times. This chain links TRBV2 with TRBJ1-3; D unresolved. The CDR3 consists of 14 residues. Trimming removed 7 bases at V and 3 bases at J, with 13 bases between. Per germline, CDR1 SNHLY and CDR2 FYNNEI. CDR3 DNA sequence: TGTGCCAGCATCAGGAGCGGTTATGGAAACACCATATATTTT. This sequence encodes CASIRSGYGNTIYF.

This clonotype was observed a handful of times. The chain is built from TRBV6-5 and TRBJ1-6, with 8 bases lining up with TRBD1. CDR3 length equals 14 residues. J lost 8 bases, V lost 0 bases, and 0 bases had no gene match. The germline gives CDR1 MNHEY, CDR2 SVGAGI. This CDR3 is CASSYSGQDSPLHF. The CDR3 DNA reads as TGTGCCAGCAGTTACTCGGGACAGGATTCACCCCTCCACTTT.

The table lists this clonotype with a few counts. The chain combines TRBV27 with TRBJ2-6; 7 bases match TRBD2. CDR3 size: 13 residues. Germline loops: CDR1 MNHEY, CDR2 SMNVEV (reference sequence). Losses at the gene ends were 3 bases for V and 8 bases for J; bases not matched to a gene: 1. CDR3 in DNA: TGTGCCAGCAGTTTGGGGGGGTCCAACGTCCTGACTTTC. Protein product: CASSLGGSNVLTF. Full variable domain (missing parts from reference TRBV27 and TRBJ2-6): EAQVTQNPRYLITVTGKKLTVTCSQNMNHEYMSWYRQDPGLGLRQIYYSMNVEVTDKGDVPEGYKVSRKEKRNFPLILESPSPNQTSLYFCASSLGGSNVLTFGAGSRLTVL.

This clonotype has a count of ten or more. This rearrangement joins TRBV7-8 to TRBJ2-1; the match to TRBD2 covers 11 bases. J gave up 8 bases and V 4 bases, and 10 bases lay outside the gene matches. The CDR3 contains 16 residues. Germline values: CDR1 SGHVS, CDR2 FQNEAQ. As DNA, the CDR3 is TGTGCCAGCAGCTCCCCTAGCGGGGGGTATAGCCATGAGCAGTTCTTC. Encoded protein: CASSSPSGGYSHEQFF.

The chain carries TRBV14 and TRBJ2-1; tentatively, D is TRBD1 (5 bases). The ends were cut back, 3 bases at V and 15 bases at J, with 21 bases in the middle. This CDR3 has 14 amino acids. The germline gives CDR1 SGHDN, CDR2 FVKESK. The CDR3 protein is CASSQSTGHARTFF. CDR3 in DNA: TGTGCCAGCAGCCAGAGTACCGGACACGCCAGGACGTTCTTC. Full variable domain (missing parts from reference TRBV14 and TRBJ2-1): EAGVTQFPSHSVIEKGQTVTLRCDPISGHDNLYWYRRVMGKEIKFLLHFVKESKQDESGMPNNRFLAERTGGTYSTLKVQPAELEDSGVYFCASSQSTGHARTFFGPGTRLTVL.

This clonotype was counted between two and nine times. This chain links TRBV24-1 with TRBJ2-2; D unresolved. Trimming pared 4 bases from V and 5 bases from J, leaving 1 base between. The CDR3 contains 11 residues. CDR1 and CDR2 from the germline V gene are KGHDR and SFDVKD. The CDR3 reads CATSETGELFF. CDR3 in DNA: TGTGCCACCAGTGAAACCGGGGAGCTGTTTTTT.

This chain uses TRBV28 with TRBJ2-1; 12 bases agree with TRBD2. The CDR3 extends over 16 amino acids. The germline V gene encodes CDR1 MDHEN and CDR2 SYDVKM. Germline trimming cut 3 bases from V and 6 bases from J; bases unmatched to any gene: 6. CDR3 bases: TGTGCCAGCAGTTTGTCTCTAGCGGGGGGGCCCAATGAGCAGTTCTTC. Protein product: CASSLSLAGGPNEQFF.

This clonotype was picked up a small number of times. CDR3 in amino acids: CAGRTNTEAFF. The CDR3 coding sequence is TGTGCCGGGAGAACGAACACTGAAGCTTTCTTT. The chain carries TRBV5-4 and TRBJ1-1; D unclear. The CDR3 sequence is 11 residues long. With 10 bases removed from V and 1 base from J, the gap between germline ends came to 8 bases. Germline V gene lookup returns CDR1 SGHNT and CDR2 YYREEE (reference sequence).

This clonotype was counted a few times. This sequence joins TRBV6-1 and TRBJ2-7; D remains ambiguous. Germline lookup yields CDR1 MNHNS and CDR2 SASEGT. CDR3 length equals 13 residues. Deletions cut 2 bases from V and 0 bases from J, with 5 bases between. The CDR3: CASSELSSYEQYF. The CDR3 DNA reads TGTGCCAGCAGTGAACTGTCCTCCTACGAGCAGTACTTC.

This chain links TRBV18 with TRBJ2-2; D gene unclear. This CDR3 comprises 15 residues. V dropped 0 bases and J dropped 7 bases, with 12 bases sitting between them. Germline V gives CDR1 KGHSH, CDR2 LQKENI. CDR3 sequence (DNA): TGTGCCAGCTCACCACCGGAAGGGTTGCACGGGGAGCTGTTTTTT. Its translation is CASSPPEGLHGELFF.